This TCR beta chain appears in the sequencing data of a study of CD8 T cells in Susac syndrome. When the RNA was reverse transcribed, random hexamers were used with an input of about 0.5 to 1 ug. TCRdb re-called the immunoSEQ multiplex PCR reads through MiXCR, storing one row per CDR3 protein. The sample includes 180,000 or so distinct CDR3 sequences, 85% to 95% seen only once; the top ten take 0.095% to 0.1%. The germline V gene has CDR1 SNHLY and CDR2 FYNNEI. V lost 3 bases and J lost 4, with 10 bases in between. The CDR3 totals 14 residues. The authors sequenced TCR beta from blood CD8+ and CD4+ T cells.

The chain uses TRBV2 and TRBJ2-1, with D unresolved. This TCR was sampled from a human donor with Susac syndrome. The sequenced material came from CD4+ T cells from PBMCs. CDR3 DNA: TGTGCCAGCAGTGAGGGCGGCCCTTACAATGAGCAGTTCTTC. Its translation is CASSEGGPYNEQFF.